A single sample is the source of the 13 T cell receptor beta chains below, sequenced in a study of regulatory T cells in long-lasting Graves disease. Arm-PCR of CDR3 regions and iRepertoire HTBI primers were used to build TCR beta libraries. In TCRdb, the multiplex PCR reads were re-called with MiXCR into one record per CDR3 protein. The top ten hold roughly 20% of the sample, which has approximately 400,000 distinct CDR3 sequences, roughly 20% seen once. As for time point: persistent/refractory GD, antithyroid drugs over 5 years with positive TRAb. Making the TCR library involved RNA that had been extracted from PBMCs. The sample here was peripheral blood mononuclear cells (PBMCs), taken when the disease was refractory, from a patient treated with antithyroid drugs. The receptors here all came from a female donor with Graves disease.

The chain has TRBV5-1 and TRBJ2-7; D might be TRBD1 (5 bases). The V end lost 0 bases, the J end lost 6 bases, and 16 bases lay between the germline ends. Germline values: CDR1 SGHRS, CDR2 YFSETQ. The CDR3 loop spans 15 amino acids. Here the CDR3 reads CASSLEAGSRGEQYF. In nucleotides, the CDR3 is TGCGCCAGCAGCTTGGAGGCAGGCTCTAGGGGCGAGCAGTACTTC. The whole variable domain, remainder taken from reference TRBV5-1 and TRBJ2-7, is KAGVTQTPRYLIKTRGQQVTLSCSPISGHRSVSWYQQTPGQGLQFLFEYFSETQRNKGNFPGRFSGRQFSNSRSEMNVSTLELGDSALYLCASSLEAGSRGEQYFGPGTRLTVT.

This clonotype showed up many times. The chain is built from TRBV6-5 and TRBJ1-5; D unclear. Germline V CDR1 and CDR2: MNHEY, SVGAGI. This CDR3 has 14 residues. V lost 4 bases and J lost 5, with 12 bases in between. Written as DNA, the CDR3 is TGTGCCAGCAGTTCCAGCGACAATTATCAGCCCCAGCATTTT. Its translation is CASSSSDNYQPQHF.

This clonotype was seen at least ten times. The chain is built from TRBV27 and TRBJ2-7, with 10 bases matching TRBD2. Germline CDR1 MNHEY, CDR2 SMNVEV (reference sequence). V shed 6 bases, J shed 6 bases, and the junction held 5 bases outside the gene matches. CDR3 length: 13 amino acids. This chain's CDR3 is CASRVAGGGEQYF. The CDR3 nucleotides are TGTGCCAGCAGAGTAGCGGGAGGCGGCGAGCAGTACTTC.

Only a few counts were recorded for this clonotype. The CDR3 is CASSSRPGQFSGRGVYEQYF. The CDR3 DNA reads TGTGCCAGCAGTTCCCGCCCCGGACAGTTTAGCGGGAGGGGAGTTTACGAGCAGTACTTC. This chain joins TRBV27 and TRBJ2-7; 11 nucleotides line up with TRBD2. The CDR3 runs 20 residues. Germline trimming cut 4 bases from V and 4 bases from J; bases unmatched to any gene: 21. Looked up from germline, CDR1 is MNHEY and CDR2 is SMNVEV (reference sequence).

Only a few counts were recorded for this clonotype. V usage is TRBV19 and J usage is TRBJ1-1, with TRBD1 matching over 9 bases. The CDR3 is 14 amino acids. CDR1 and CDR2 from the germline V gene are LNHDA and SQIVND (reference sequence). Trimming took 8 bases from V and 3 from J; bases not matched to a gene: 7. DNA for the CDR3: TGTGCCAGTCAGACTGGGGACAGGGACACTGAAGCTTTCTTT. Encoded protein: CASQTGDRDTEAFF.

Ten or more counts support this clonotype. The V call is TRBV7-2, the J call TRBJ1-5, with D tentatively TRBD1 (5 bases). The CDR3 has 14 amino acids. Per the germline V gene, CDR1 is SGHTA and CDR2 is FQGNSA. V lost 0 bases, J lost 6 bases, and 9 bases lay in between. The CDR3 spells CASSLAGAGQPQHF. Here the CDR3 DNA reads TGTGCCAGCAGCTTAGCAGGGGCCGGTCAGCCCCAGCATTTT. The variable domain in full, completed from reference TRBV7-2 and TRBJ1-5, reads GAGVSQSPSNKVTEKGKDVELRCDPISGHTALYWYRQSLGQGLEFLIYFQGNSAPDKSGLPSDRFSAERTGGSVSTLTIQRTQQEDSAVYLCASSLAGAGQPQHFGDGTRLSIL.

In its sample, this clonotype was seen many times. The chain links TRBV29-1 to TRBJ2-7; D unresolved. The germline V and J ends were trimmed by 4 bases and 2 bases, with 12 bases remaining between them. In germline, CDR1 is SQVTM, CDR2 ANQGSEA. The CDR3 extends over 13 amino acids. The CDR3 region has the DNA TGCAGCGTTGCCCCGACGGCCACCTACGAGCAGTACTTC. Translating gives CSVAPTATYEQYF.

The chain employs TRBV7-2 and TRBJ2-7; D may be TRBD2 (6 bases). The CDR3 extends over 14 amino acids. CDR1 and CDR2 from the germline V gene are SGHTA and FQGNSA. With 3 bases removed from V and 2 bases from J, the gap between germline ends came to 11 bases. The CDR3 coding sequence is TGTGCCAGCAGCTTTCCCGGACTAACCTACGAGCAGTACTTC. This sequence encodes CASSFPGLTYEQYF.

This clonotype appeared a few times. CDR3 sequence reads: CASSYLGTSGSGGELFF. In DNA form, the CDR3 reads TGTGCCAGCAGTTACCTCGGGACTAGCGGTTCGGGGGGGGAGCTGTTTTTT. The gene calls are TRBV7-2 and TRBJ2-2; 11 positions agree with TRBD2. The length of the CDR3 is 17 residues. The V segment lost 6 bases and the J segment 8 bases; nucleotides outside the gene matches: 14. Germline V CDR1 and CDR2: SGHTA, FQGNSA.

This sequence joins TRBV7-9 and TRBJ2-3; the D is unclear. Trimming pared 6 bases from V and 2 bases from J, leaving 9 bases between. The V gene's germline CDR1 is SEHNR and CDR2 FQNEAQ (reference sequence). This CDR3 comprises 13 residues. DNA of the CDR3: TGTGCCAGCAGTGCACAGATCACAGATACGCAGTATTTT. Protein sequence: CASSAQITDTQYF.

This chain connects TRBV4-3 to TRBJ1-1; no reliable D call. V lost 0 bases and J 5 bases, leaving 10 bases between the germline ends. The CDR3 has 14 amino acids. CDR1 and CDR2 (germline): LGHNA, YSLEER. The CDR3 here is CASSQDFGMTEAFF. The CDR3 nucleotides are TGCGCCAGCAGCCAAGATTTTGGGATGACTGAAGCTTTCTTT.

The chain has TRBV6-1 and TRBJ2-7, with no clear D. There are 11 residues in the CDR3. Germline CDR1 MNHNS, CDR2 SASEGT. The V gene lost 6 bases and the J gene lost 6 bases, with 9 bases spanning the gap. The CDR3 is CASSTLGEQYF. The CDR3 coding sequence is TGTGCCAGCAGCACCCTCGGCGAGCAGTACTTC.

This clonotype has a count of ten or more. The gene calls are TRBV11-2 and TRBJ2-5; D is ambiguous. Trimming stripped 1 base from V and 2 bases from J, with 11 bases between. This CDR3 comprises 15 residues. Germline V lookup: CDR1 SGHAT, CDR2 FQNNGV. The CDR3 reads CASSLVGNPQETQYF. The CDR3, as DNA: TGTGCCAGCAGCTTAGTGGGGAATCCTCAAGAGACCCAGTACTTC.